Sequencing of this TCR beta chain was carried out in a study of control samples from healthy donors and cancer patients. The protocol was immunoSEQ multiplex PCR, while the TCRdb copy is restricted to in-frame clones and leaves out a portion. The sample records around 140,000 clones, approximately 94% being singletons. V was shortened by 3 bases and J by 8 bases, with 13 bases between the two germline ends. The CDR3 loop spans 13 amino acids. Germline values: CDR1 SGHVS, CDR2 FQNEAQ. The sequence came from a man aged 35 to 55 in good health. The chain employs TRBV7-8 and TRBJ1-2, with TRBD1 as a possible D gene (5 bases). The specimen sequenced was blood. The CDR3 region has the DNA TGTGCCAGCAGCTTGCAGGGATCTGAGGGCTACACCTTC. This codes for CASSLQGSEGYTF.